This T cell receptor beta chain was captured in a study of T cell responses to AZD1222 COVID-19 vaccine. Study-level results: Just a handful of AZD1222 recipients tested seropositive at baseline. Without day 14 samples, only post-peak T cell repertoires were studied. Clonal diversity may have been underestimated in mostly white British donors.

Assay: immunoSEQ multiplex PCR; the TCRdb copy retains only in-frame clones and omits some. The sample yields about 81,000 clones, 86% seen once. Turning to this clone: Its antigen is not identified.

CDR1 is LNHDA and CDR2 is SQIVND in the germline V gene (reference sequence). The CDR3 extends over 15 amino acids. V shed 4 bases and J shed 0 bases, with 7 bases lying between them. V is TRBV19 and J is TRBJ2-6; D is ambiguous. The source material was peripheral blood, sampled 28 days after the second AZD1222 dose. The clonotype originates from an adult who received the AZD1222 COVID-19 vaccine. In DNA, the CDR3 is TGTGCCAGTAGTACCGAAGGCTCTGGGGCCAACGTCCTGACTTTC. Amino acids: CASSTEGSGANVLTF.